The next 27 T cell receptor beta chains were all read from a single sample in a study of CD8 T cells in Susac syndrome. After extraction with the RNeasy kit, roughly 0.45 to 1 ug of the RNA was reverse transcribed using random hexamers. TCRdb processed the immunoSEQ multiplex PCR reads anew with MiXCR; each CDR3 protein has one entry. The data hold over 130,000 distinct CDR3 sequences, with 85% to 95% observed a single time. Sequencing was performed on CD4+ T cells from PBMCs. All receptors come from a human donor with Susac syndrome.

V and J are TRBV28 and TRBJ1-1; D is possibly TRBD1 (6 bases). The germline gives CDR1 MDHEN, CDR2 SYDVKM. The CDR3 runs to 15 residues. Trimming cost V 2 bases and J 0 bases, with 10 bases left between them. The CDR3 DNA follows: TGTGCCAGCAGTTTAACAGGGATCATGAACACTGAAGCTTTCTTT. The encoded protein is CASSLTGIMNTEAFF.

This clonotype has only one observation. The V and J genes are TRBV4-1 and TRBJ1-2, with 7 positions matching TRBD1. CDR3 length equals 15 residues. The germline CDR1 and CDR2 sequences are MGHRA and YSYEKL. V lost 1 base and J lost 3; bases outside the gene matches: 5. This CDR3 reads CASSQVVDRDYGYTF. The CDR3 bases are TGCGCCAGCAGCCAAGTTGTAGACAGGGACTATGGCTACACCTTC.

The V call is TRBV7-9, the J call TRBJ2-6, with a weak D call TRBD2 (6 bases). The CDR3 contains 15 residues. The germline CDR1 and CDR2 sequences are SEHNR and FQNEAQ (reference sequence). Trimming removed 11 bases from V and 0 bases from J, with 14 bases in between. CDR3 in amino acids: CAVRDGSSGANVLTF. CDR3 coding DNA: TGTGCCGTAAGGGACGGGAGCTCTGGGGCCAACGTCCTGACTTTC.

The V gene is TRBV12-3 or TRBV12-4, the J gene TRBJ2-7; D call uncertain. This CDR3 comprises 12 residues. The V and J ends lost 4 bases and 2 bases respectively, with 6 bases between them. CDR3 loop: CASSSRTYEQYF. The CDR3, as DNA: TGTGCCAGCAGTTCTCGAACCTACGAGCAGTACTTC.

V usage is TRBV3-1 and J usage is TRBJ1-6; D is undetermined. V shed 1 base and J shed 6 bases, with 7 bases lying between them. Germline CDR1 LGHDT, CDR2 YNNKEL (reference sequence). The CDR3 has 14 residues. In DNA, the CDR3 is TGTGCCAGCAGCCAAGGAGGTAGTAATTCACCCCTCCACTTT. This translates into CASSQGGSNSPLHF.

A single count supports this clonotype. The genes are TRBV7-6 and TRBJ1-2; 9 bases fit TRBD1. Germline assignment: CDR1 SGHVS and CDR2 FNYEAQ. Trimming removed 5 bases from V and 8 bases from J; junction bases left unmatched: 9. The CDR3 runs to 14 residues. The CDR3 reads CASSPTTGGLGYTF. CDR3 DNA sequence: TGTGCCAGCAGCCCGACGACAGGGGGGTTGGGCTACACCTTC.

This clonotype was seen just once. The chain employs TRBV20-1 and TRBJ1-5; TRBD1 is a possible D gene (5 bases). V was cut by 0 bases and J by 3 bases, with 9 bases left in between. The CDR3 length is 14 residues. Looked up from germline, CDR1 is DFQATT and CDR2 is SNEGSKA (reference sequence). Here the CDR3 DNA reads TGCAGTGCTAGAGACCCCAGGGACAATCAGCCCCAGCATTTT. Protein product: CSARDPRDNQPQHF.

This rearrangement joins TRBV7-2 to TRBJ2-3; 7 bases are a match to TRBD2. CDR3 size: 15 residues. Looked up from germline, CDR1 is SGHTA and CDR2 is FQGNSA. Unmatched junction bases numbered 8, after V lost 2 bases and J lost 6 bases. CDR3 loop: CASSLRREFVDTQYF. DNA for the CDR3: TGTGCCAGCAGCTTAAGGCGGGAGTTCGTCGATACGCAGTATTTT.

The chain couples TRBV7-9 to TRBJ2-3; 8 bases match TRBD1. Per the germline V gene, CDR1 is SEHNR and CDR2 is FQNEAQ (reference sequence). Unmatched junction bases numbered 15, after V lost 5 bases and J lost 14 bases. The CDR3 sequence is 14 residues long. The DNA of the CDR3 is TGTGCCAGCAGCATGCGAGAGACAGGGGCTCTCGCGTATTTT. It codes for CASSMRETGALAYF. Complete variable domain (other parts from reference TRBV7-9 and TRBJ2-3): DTGVSQNPRHKITKRGQNVTFRCDPISEHNRLYWYRQTLGQGPEFLTYFQNEAQLEKSRLLSDRFSAERPKGSFSTLEIQRTEQGDSAMYLCASSMRETGALAYFGPGTRLTVL.

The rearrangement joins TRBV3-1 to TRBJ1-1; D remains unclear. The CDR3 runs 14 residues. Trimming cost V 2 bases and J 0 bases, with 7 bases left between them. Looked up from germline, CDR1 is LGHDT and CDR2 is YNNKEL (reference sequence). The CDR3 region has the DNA TGTGCCAGCAGCCAAACGGCTTTGAACACTGAAGCTTTCTTT. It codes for CASSQTALNTEAFF.

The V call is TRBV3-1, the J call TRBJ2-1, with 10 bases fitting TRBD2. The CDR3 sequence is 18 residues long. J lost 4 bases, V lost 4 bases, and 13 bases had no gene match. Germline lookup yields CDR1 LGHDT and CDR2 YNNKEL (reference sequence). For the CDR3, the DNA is TGTGCCAGCAGCCGATTTTACCGGACTAGCGGCTTATACAATGAGCAGTTCTTC. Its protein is CASSRFYRTSGLYNEQFF.

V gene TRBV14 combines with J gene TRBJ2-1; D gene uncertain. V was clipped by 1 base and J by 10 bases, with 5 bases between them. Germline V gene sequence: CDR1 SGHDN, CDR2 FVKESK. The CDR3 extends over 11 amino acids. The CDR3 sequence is CASSQAFEQFF. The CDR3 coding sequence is TGTGCCAGCAGCCAAGCCTTCGAGCAGTTCTTC.

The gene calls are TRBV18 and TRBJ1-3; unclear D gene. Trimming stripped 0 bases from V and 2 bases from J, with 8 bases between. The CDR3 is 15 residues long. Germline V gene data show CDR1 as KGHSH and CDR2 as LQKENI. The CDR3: CASSPPEGTGNTIYF. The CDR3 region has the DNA TGTGCCAGCTCACCACCTGAAGGGACTGGAAACACCATATATTTT. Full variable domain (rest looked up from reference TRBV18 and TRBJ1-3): NAGVMQNPRHLVRRRGQEARLRCSPMKGHSHVYWYRQLPEEGLKFMVYLQKENIIDESGMPKERFSAEFPKEGPSILRIQQVVRGDSAAYFCASSPPEGTGNTIYFGEGSWLTVV.

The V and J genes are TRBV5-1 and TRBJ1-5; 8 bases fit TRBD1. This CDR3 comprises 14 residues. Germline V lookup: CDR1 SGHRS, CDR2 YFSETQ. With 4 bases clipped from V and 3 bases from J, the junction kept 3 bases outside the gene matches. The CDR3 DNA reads TGCGCCAGCAGCCCGACAGGGGCCAATCAGCCCCAGCATTTT. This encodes CASSPTGANQPQHF.

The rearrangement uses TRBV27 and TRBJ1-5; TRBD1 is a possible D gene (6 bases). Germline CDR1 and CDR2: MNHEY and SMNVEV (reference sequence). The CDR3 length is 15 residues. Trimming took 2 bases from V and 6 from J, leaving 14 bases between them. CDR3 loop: CASSLQGLWGQPQHF. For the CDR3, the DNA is TGTGCCAGCAGTTTACAGGGGCTTTGGGGTCAGCCCCAGCATTTT.

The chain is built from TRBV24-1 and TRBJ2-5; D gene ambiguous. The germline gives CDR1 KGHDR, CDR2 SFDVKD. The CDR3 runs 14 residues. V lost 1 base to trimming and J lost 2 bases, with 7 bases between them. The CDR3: CATSDFKGQETQYF. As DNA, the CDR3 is TGTGCCACCAGTGATTTCAAGGGTCAAGAGACCCAGTACTTC.

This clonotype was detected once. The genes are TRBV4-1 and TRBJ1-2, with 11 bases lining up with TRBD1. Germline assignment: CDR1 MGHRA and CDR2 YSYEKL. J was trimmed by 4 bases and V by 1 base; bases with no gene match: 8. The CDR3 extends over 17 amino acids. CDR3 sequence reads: CASSQALPGTGGYGYTF. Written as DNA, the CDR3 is TGCGCCAGCAGCCAAGCCCTACCCGGGACAGGGGGCTATGGCTACACCTTC.

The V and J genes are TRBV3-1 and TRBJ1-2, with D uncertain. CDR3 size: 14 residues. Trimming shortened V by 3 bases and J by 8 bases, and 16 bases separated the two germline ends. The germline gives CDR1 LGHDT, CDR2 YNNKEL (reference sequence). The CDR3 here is CASSQRASREGYTF. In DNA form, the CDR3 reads TGTGCCAGCAGCCAGAGGGCCAGCCGTGAGGGCTACACCTTC.

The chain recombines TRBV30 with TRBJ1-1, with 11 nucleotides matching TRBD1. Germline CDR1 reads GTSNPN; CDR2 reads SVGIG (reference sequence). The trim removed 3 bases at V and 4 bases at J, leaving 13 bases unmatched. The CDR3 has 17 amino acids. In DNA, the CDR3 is TGTGCCTGGAGGGCCCGGACAGGGGGCTTGCGGGGCACTGAAGCTTTCTTT. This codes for CAWRARTGGLRGTEAFF.

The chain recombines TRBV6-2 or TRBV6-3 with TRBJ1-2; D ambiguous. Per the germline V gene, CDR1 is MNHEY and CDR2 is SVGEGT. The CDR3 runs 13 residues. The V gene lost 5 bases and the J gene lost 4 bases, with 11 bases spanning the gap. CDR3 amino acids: CASSDGRFYGYTF. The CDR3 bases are TGTGCCAGCAGTGACGGCAGATTCTATGGCTACACCTTC.

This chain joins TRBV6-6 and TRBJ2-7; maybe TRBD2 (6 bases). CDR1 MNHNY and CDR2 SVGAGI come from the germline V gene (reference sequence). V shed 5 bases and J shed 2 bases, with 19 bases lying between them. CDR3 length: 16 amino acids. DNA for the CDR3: TGTGCCAGCAGTAACAAACTACGGGGGTTAGCCTACGAGCAGTACTTC. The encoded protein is CASSNKLRGLAYEQYF.

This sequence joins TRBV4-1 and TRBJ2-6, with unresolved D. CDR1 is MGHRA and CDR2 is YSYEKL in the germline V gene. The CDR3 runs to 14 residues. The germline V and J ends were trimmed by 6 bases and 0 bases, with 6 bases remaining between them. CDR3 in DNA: TGCGCCAGCAGTCACTACTCTGGGGCCAACGTCCTGACTTTC. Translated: CASSHYSGANVLTF.

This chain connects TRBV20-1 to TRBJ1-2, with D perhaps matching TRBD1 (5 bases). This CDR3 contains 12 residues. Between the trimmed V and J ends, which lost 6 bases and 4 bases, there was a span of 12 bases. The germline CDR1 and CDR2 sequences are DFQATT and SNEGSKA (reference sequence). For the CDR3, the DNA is TGCAGTGCGGGGGGGAAGGCCTATGGCTACACCTTC. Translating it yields CSAGGKAYGYTF.

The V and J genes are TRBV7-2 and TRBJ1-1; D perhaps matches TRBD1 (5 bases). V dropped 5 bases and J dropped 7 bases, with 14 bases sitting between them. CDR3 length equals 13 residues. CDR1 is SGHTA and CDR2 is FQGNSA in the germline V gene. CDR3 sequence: CASSIQATGEAFF. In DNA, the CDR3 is TGTGCCAGCAGCATACAGGCGACTGGTGAAGCTTTCTTT.

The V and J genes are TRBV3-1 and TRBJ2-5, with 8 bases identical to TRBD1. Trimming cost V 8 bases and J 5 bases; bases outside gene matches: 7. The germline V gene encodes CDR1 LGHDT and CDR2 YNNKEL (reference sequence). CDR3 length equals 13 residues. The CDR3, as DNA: TGTGCCAGCGGACAGGGCGTTATGGAGACCCAGTACTTC. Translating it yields CASGQGVMETQYF.

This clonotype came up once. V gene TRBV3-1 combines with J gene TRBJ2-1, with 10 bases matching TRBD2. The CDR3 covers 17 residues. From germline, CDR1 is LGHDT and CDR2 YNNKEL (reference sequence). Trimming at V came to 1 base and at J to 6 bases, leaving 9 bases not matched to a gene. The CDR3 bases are TGTGCCAGCAGCCAAGTACCCGGACTAGCGGTTTTCAATGAGCAGTTCTTC. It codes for CASSQVPGLAVFNEQFF.

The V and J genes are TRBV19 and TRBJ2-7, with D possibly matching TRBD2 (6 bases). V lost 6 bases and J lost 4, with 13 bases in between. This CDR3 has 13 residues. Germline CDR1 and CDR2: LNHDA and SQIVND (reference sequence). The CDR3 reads CASSTLEGYEQYF. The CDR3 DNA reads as TGTGCCAGTAGCACCCTGGAGGGGTACGAGCAGTACTTC.